These T cell receptor beta chains were read from a single sample in a study of persistence of HIV-infected CD4 T cells. These receptors have no known antigen. The data were produced by immunoSEQ multiplex PCR, yet TCRdb's version contains in-frame clones alone and is incomplete. The data hold 35,000 to 50,000 clones, with about 89% observed a single time. Source: CD4+ T cells sorted from PBMCs after approximately 19-hour stimulation, taken from a patient who received antiretroviral therapy. These receptors were obtained from an adult man with HIV who was CMV-seropositive. The CDR3 runs from the conserved cysteine through the conserved F or W. A D gene is named only where the DNA matches it firmly. Clone size, where shown, is once, few, many, or a class for clones that have expanded.

J: TRBJ2-3; size: -; D: -; V: TRBV28; DNA: TGTGCCAGCAACCAGGGTACTAGCACAGATACGCAGTATTTT; CDR3: CASNQGTSTDTQYF
J: TRBJ1-2; size: few; D: TRBD1; V: TRBV27; DNA: TGTGCCAGCAGCTTTCACGGGACAGGGACCTTTTACACCTTC; CDR3: CASSFHGTGTFYTF
J: TRBJ1-1; size: -; D: -; V: TRBV28; DNA: TGTGCCAGCAGTTTATTAGCTTCCAGGGAGACTGAAGCTTTCTTT; CDR3: CASSLLASRETEAFF
J: TRBJ2-7; size: -; D: -; V: TRBV13; DNA: TGTGCCAGCAGCTTAGGGGACAGCCACGAGCAGTACTTC; CDR3: CASSLGDSHEQYF
J: TRBJ1-4; size: -; D: -; V: TRBV5-1; DNA: TGCGCCAGCAGCTTGCAGGGCAGTTCGTCTGAAAAACTGTTTTTT; CDR3: CASSLQGSSSEKLFF
J: TRBJ2-3; size: -; D: TRBD2; V: TRBV6-1; DNA: TGTGCCAGCAGTGATCTTGCGGGGGGCACAGATACGCAGTATTTT; CDR3: CASSDLAGGTDTQYF
J: TRBJ1-4; size: -; D: -; V: TRBV7-3; DNA: TGTGCCAGCAGCTCCTCTCCTAATGAAAAACTGTTTTTT; CDR3: CASSSSPNEKLFF
J: TRBJ2-1; size: -; D: -; V: TRBV12-5; DNA: TGTGCTAGTGGTTCCTCTCAGACGGCGAGCTCCTACAATGAGCAGTTCTTC; CDR3: CASGSSQTASSYNEQFF
J: TRBJ1-6; size: -; D: TRBD1; V: TRBV18; DNA: TGTGCCAGCTCACCACCGGGGGGGCAGGGGGATAATTCACCCCTCCACTTT; CDR3: CASSPPGGQGDNSPLHF
J: TRBJ1-2; size: few; D: TRBD1; V: TRBV9; DNA: TGTGCCAGCAGCGTCGGGACAGGGGGTTATGTTTATGGCTACACCTTC; CDR3: CASSVGTGGYVYGYTF
J: TRBJ2-3; size: few; D: -; V: TRBV7-2; DNA: TGTGCCAGCAGCTTAGAACGCCCGCGGGATACGCAGTATTTT; CDR3: CASSLERPRDTQYF
J: TRBJ2-1; size: -; D: -; V: TRBV6-1; DNA: TGTGCCAGCACCCCCCGGGTGGGAGGTGAGCAGTTCTTC; CDR3: CASTPRVGGEQFF
J: TRBJ2-3; size: -; D: -; V: TRBV5-1; DNA: TGCGCCAGCAGCTTGCCTGGGGTTGTAGATACGCAGTATTTT; CDR3: CASSLPGVVDTQYF
J: TRBJ2-7; size: -; D: -; V: TRBV19; DNA: TGTGCCAGTAGTATTCGAGGACAGGGAGGGCGGTACGAGCAGTACTTC; CDR3: CASSIRGQGGRYEQYF
J: TRBJ1-1; size: -; D: -; V: TRBV30; DNA: TGTGCCTGGAGTGTACACTACACTGAAGCTTTCTTT; CDR3: CAWSVHYTEAFF
J: TRBJ1-4; size: once; D: -; V: TRBV7-2; DNA: TGTGCCAGCAGCTTCTACAGTCCAACTAATGAAAAACTGTTTTTT; CDR3: CASSFYSPTNEKLFF
J: TRBJ1-5; size: few; D: -; V: TRBV18; DNA: TGTGCCAGCTCACCACCAAATCAGCCCCAGCATTTT; CDR3: CASSPPNQPQHF
J: TRBJ2-4; size: -; D: -; V: TRBV5-1; DNA: TGCGCCAGCAGCTTGGATCTAATAGCCAAAAACATTCAGTACTTC; CDR3: CASSLDLIAKNIQYF
J: TRBJ2-7; size: -; D: TRBD1; V: TRBV6-5; DNA: TGTGCCAGCTTGGTAGGTGACAGGGGTTCCTACGAGCAGTACTTC; CDR3: CASLVGDRGSYEQYF
J: TRBJ2-1; size: -; D: -; V: TRBV30; DNA: TGTGCCTGGAAGACCGTGACGGGTGAGCAGTTCTTC; CDR3: CAWKTVTGEQFF
J: TRBJ1-2; size: -; D: -; V: TRBV11-1; DNA: TGTGCCAGCAGCTTAGAGACGTCCGGCTACACCTTC; CDR3: CASSLETSGYTF
J: TRBJ1-6; size: -; D: -; V: TRBV28; DNA: TGTGCCAGCAGTCCACCGGGGGGGTCTGCGTCCTATAATTCACCCCTCCACTTT; CDR3: CASSPPGGSASYNSPLHF
J: TRBJ1-1; size: -; D: -; V: TRBV10-2; DNA: TGCGCCAGCACCCAGGGGAACACTGAAGCTTTCTTT; CDR3: CASTQGNTEAFF
J: TRBJ2-5; size: -; D: -; V: TRBV10-3; DNA: TGTGCCATCAGTGAACGTGGGCAGGAAGAGACCCAGTACTTC; CDR3: CAISERGQEETQYF
J: TRBJ1-3; size: -; D: -; V: TRBV30; DNA: TGTGCCTGGAGAGACACAGGGACCTCTGGAAACACCATATATTTT; CDR3: CAWRDTGTSGNTIYF
J: TRBJ2-3; size: -; D: -; V: TRBV6-6; DNA: TGTGCCAGCGCCAGTGGAGATACGCAGTATTTT; CDR3: CASASGDTQYF
J: TRBJ2-1; size: -; D: TRBD2; V: TRBV6-5; DNA: TGTGCCAGCGGGATCCTAGCGGGGGGGGCTGATGAGCAGTTCTTC; CDR3: CASGILAGGADEQFF
J: TRBJ2-7; size: -; D: -; V: TRBV24-1; DNA: TGTGCCACCAGCCGGAAGGGGGGGGCCTCCGAGCAGTACTTC; CDR3: CATSRKGGASEQYF
J: TRBJ2-7; size: -; D: TRBD1; V: TRBV6-5; DNA: TGTGCCAGCCACCCGGGACAGCCTTACGAGCAGTACTTC; CDR3: CASHPGQPYEQYF
J: TRBJ1-6; size: -; D: -; V: TRBV18; DNA: TGTGCCAGCTCACCCCCCGGTAAGGGTAATTCACCCCTCCACTTT; CDR3: CASSPPGKGNSPLHF
J: TRBJ2-4; size: -; D: -; V: TRBV19; DNA: TGTGCCAGTAGTATCGAGTCTGGTAGCCTAATTGACTCTGCCAAAAACATTCAGTACTTC; CDR3: CASSIESGSLIDSAKNIQYF
J: TRBJ2-2; size: -; D: TRBD2; V: TRBV7-2; DNA: TGTGCCAGCAGCTGGGGGACTAGCGGGAGCGGGGAGCTGTTTTTT; CDR3: CASSWGTSGSGELFF
J: TRBJ2-6; size: -; D: -; V: TRBV2; DNA: TGTGCCAGCAGTGGCAGGGCCTACTCTGGGGCCAACGTCCTGACTTTC; CDR3: CASSGRAYSGANVLTF
J: TRBJ1-1; size: few; D: -; V: TRBV10-1; DNA: TGCGCCAGCAGCGACCAAACAGACCTTCTGCAACTCGGAGCTTTCTTT; CDR3: CASSDQTDLLQLGAFF
J: TRBJ1-5; size: once; D: -; V: TRBV27; DNA: TGTGCCAGCAGTTTAGGCAGGGTTGGTCAGCCCCAGCATTTT; CDR3: CASSLGRVGQPQHF
J: TRBJ2-2; size: -; D: -; V: TRBV29-1; DNA: TGCAGCGTTCGAGGGGAAAACACCGGGGAGCTGTTTTTT; CDR3: CSVRGENTGELFF
J: TRBJ2-7; size: -; D: -; V: TRBV3-1/TRBV3-2; DNA: TGTGCCAGCAGCCAAACCGCGGGGTGGCACGAGCAGTACTTC; CDR3: CASSQTAGWHEQYF
J: TRBJ1-5; size: -; D: -; V: TRBV5-1; DNA: TGCGCCAGCAGCTTGCAAGGGAATAGCAATCAGCCCCAGCATTTT; CDR3: CASSLQGNSNQPQHF
J: TRBJ2-7; size: -; D: -; V: TRBV2; DNA: TGTGCCAGCCTGGGCAGGAAATACGAGCAGTACTTC; CDR3: CASLGRKYEQYF
J: TRBJ2-2; size: -; D: -; V: TRBV3-1/TRBV3-2; DNA: TGTGCCAGCGGGACCGTGGCCGGGGAGCTGCTTTTT; CDR3: CASGTVAGELLF
J: TRBJ2-3; size: -; D: TRBD2; V: TRBV11-3; DNA: TGTGCCAGCAGCTTAAGGTGGGTAGCGGGGGGAGAGGGAACAGATACGCAGTATTTT; CDR3: CASSLRWVAGGEGTDTQYF
J: TRBJ2-5; size: -; D: TRBD1; V: TRBV9; DNA: TGTGCCAGCAGCTTTACAGGGGGGGAGACCCAGTACTTC; CDR3: CASSFTGGETQYF
J: TRBJ2-3; size: -; D: -; V: TRBV5-4; DNA: TGTGCCAGCAGCTGGAGGTCTCACACAGATACGCAGTATTTT; CDR3: CASSWRSHTDTQYF
J: TRBJ2-3; size: -; D: -; V: TRBV12-3/TRBV12-4; DNA: TGTGCCAGCAGTAAACGGAGCCCAAAAGAGTATTTT; CDR3: CASSKRSPKEYF
J: TRBJ2-7; size: -; D: -; V: TRBV6-5; DNA: TGTGCCAGCAGAAACCCTGGGGGCCACGGGCAGTACTTC; CDR3: CASRNPGGHGQYF
J: TRBJ2-4; size: -; D: TRBD1; V: TRBV14; DNA: TGTGCCAGCAGCCAAGATTTCAGGGGGCGCAAAAACATTCAGTACTTC; CDR3: CASSQDFRGRKNIQYF
J: TRBJ2-4; size: -; D: -; V: TRBV7-9; DNA: TGTGCCAGCAGCTTACCCACGACGGGGGCCAAAAACATTCAGTACTTC; CDR3: CASSLPTTGAKNIQYF
J: TRBJ2-1; size: -; D: -; V: TRBV5-1; DNA: TGCGCCAGCAGCTTGGGTACAGGAAACAATGAGCAGTTCTTC; CDR3: CASSLGTGNNEQFF
J: TRBJ2-1; size: -; D: -; V: TRBV2; DNA: TGTGCCAGCAGTGTCGACCACCGTCTTTACAATGAGCAGTTCTTC; CDR3: CASSVDHRLYNEQFF